What follows are 28 T cell receptor beta chains derived from one specimen sequenced in a study of spatial heterogeneity in lung cancer. TCRdb used MiXCR to reprocess the 5' RACE reads, holding one entry per CDR3 protein. The table has 49,000 or so distinct CDR3 sequences, 10% to 15% seen once. Specified time point: blood at routine non-recurrence follow-up after resection. This specimen was PBMCs, taken at follow-up. These receptor sequences come from a male donor with early-stage non-small cell lung cancer.

This clonotype was detected many times. V usage is TRBV7-2 and J usage is TRBJ2-1; D unresolved. This CDR3 is built from 14 residues. The V gene lost 4 bases and the J gene lost 4 bases, with 11 bases spanning the gap. Germline loops: CDR1 SGHTA, CDR2 FQGNSA. The CDR3 reads CASSSDRSYNEQFF. CDR3 sequence (DNA): TGTGCCAGCAGCTCGGACCGCTCGTACAATGAGCAGTTCTTC.

This clonotype was seen a handful of times. The chain joins TRBV6-6 to TRBJ2-2, with 14 bases aligning to TRBD2. The CDR3 runs 17 residues. The junction had 9 bases not matched to a gene; V was cut back by 4 bases and J by 8 bases. The germline CDR1 and CDR2 sequences are MNHNY and SVGAGI (reference sequence). CDR3 protein: CASSSPGLAGVVGELFF. The DNA for the CDR3 is TGTGCCAGCAGTTCCCCGGGACTAGCGGGAGTGGTAGGGGAGCTGTTTTTT.

There are a few counts of this clonotype. This chain joins TRBV5-1 and TRBJ2-4; no clear D. Trimming left V 0 bases short and J 8 bases short, with 12 bases between. Germline lookup yields CDR1 SGHRS and CDR2 YFSETQ. The CDR3 runs to 14 residues. CDR3 DNA sequence: TGCGCCAGCAGCTTGGCCATACAAAGGGACATTCAGTACTTC. Protein product: CASSLAIQRDIQYF.

This clonotype has a handful of counts. This chain uses TRBV6-5 with TRBJ1-6; D remains ambiguous. The germline V gene has CDR1 MNHEY and CDR2 SVGAGI. This CDR3 contains 15 residues. The V and J ends lost 1 base and 4 bases respectively, with 8 bases between them. The CDR3 here is CASSYWAGYNSPLHF. The CDR3 bases are TGTGCCAGCAGTTACTGGGCGGGATATAATTCACCCCTCCACTTT.

J is TRBJ2-3 and V is TRBV11-2; 8 bases line up with TRBD2. The trim removed 7 bases at V and 6 bases at J, leaving 6 bases unmatched. From germline, CDR1 is SGHAT and CDR2 FQNNGV. The CDR3 has 13 residues. The CDR3: CASTPPGGDTQYF. The DNA of the CDR3 is TGTGCCAGCACCCCTCCGGGGGGGGATACGCAGTATTTT.

CDR3 nucleotide sequence: TGTGCCAGCAGCGGGGACCCAGCAGATACGCAGTATTTT. This encodes CASSGDPADTQYF. The chain has TRBV7-3 and TRBJ2-3; D is perhaps TRBD1 or TRBD2 (5 bases each). The CDR3 sequence is 13 residues long. Germline CDR1 reads SGHTA; CDR2 reads FQGTGA. V was shortened by 5 bases and J by 4 bases, with 10 bases between the two germline ends.

This clonotype was found many times. V is TRBV13 and J is TRBJ2-1; 7 nucleotides line up with TRBD2. The CDR3 is 16 residues long. Germline V gene lookup returns CDR1 PRHDT and CDR2 FYEKMQ (reference sequence). With V trimmed by 5 bases and J by 4 bases, 11 bases remained unmatched. For the CDR3, the DNA is TGTGCCAGCAGCCTCGGTCGGGAGGAACGTTACAATGAGCAGTTCTTC. Translation gives CASSLGREERYNEQFF.

The sample holds many counts of this clonotype. The chain employs TRBV20-1 and TRBJ1-1; tentative D call: TRBD1 (6 bases). The ends were cut back, 0 bases at V and 3 bases at J, with 14 bases in the middle. The CDR3 contains 15 residues. Per the germline V gene, CDR1 is DFQATT and CDR2 is SNEGSKA (reference sequence). CDR3 protein: CSARDPQRGDTEAFF. The CDR3 DNA follows: TGCAGTGCTAGAGACCCCCAGAGGGGGGACACTGAAGCTTTCTTT.

Concerning this clonotype: One base away lies a much larger clone, so this may be a sequencing read error. This chain joins TRBV3-1 and TRBJ1-2; 7 bases are shared with TRBD1. Per germline, CDR1 LGHDT and CDR2 YNNKEL (reference sequence). V trimming: 3 bases; J trimming: 4 bases; junction bases outside the gene matches: 11. This CDR3 spans 16 amino acids. The CDR3 loop is CASSQVDRRKLYGYTF. DNA of the CDR3: TGTGCCAGCAGCCAGGTGGACAGGCGAAAACTCTATGGCTACACCTTC.

This clonotype was observed many times. J is TRBJ1-1 and V is TRBV3-1, with 10 bases fitting TRBD1. Germline assignment: CDR1 LGHDT and CDR2 YNNKEL (reference sequence). This CDR3 has 15 residues. With V trimmed by 1 base and J by 9 bases, 8 bases remained unmatched. In nucleotides, the CDR3 is TGTGCCAGCAGCCAAGCTGGGACAGGGGAATTCAAAGCTTTCTTT. Its translation is CASSQAGTGEFKAFF.

This CDR3 reads CASSPTPTYTQYF. The CDR3, as DNA: TGTGCCAGCAGCCCGACTCCGACTTATACGCAGTATTTT. The genes are TRBV7-2 and TRBJ2-3, with D hard to call. The CDR3 totals 13 residues. The ends were cut back, 5 bases at V and 7 bases at J, with 13 bases in the middle. CDR1 and CDR2 (germline): SGHTA, FQGNSA. The entire variable domain, with the rest obtained from reference TRBV7-2 and TRBJ2-3, is as follows: GAGVSQSPSNKVTEKGKDVELRCDPISGHTALYWYRQSLGQGLEFLIYFQGNSAPDKSGLPSDRFSAERTGGSVSTLTIQRTQQEDSAVYLCASSPTPTYTQYFGPGTRLTVL.

The sample holds many counts of this clonotype. The rearrangement uses TRBV18 and TRBJ1-5; D is uncertain. Per the germline V gene, CDR1 is KGHSH and CDR2 is LQKENI. Trimming pared 3 bases from V and 2 bases from J, leaving 8 bases between. This CDR3 comprises 14 residues. The CDR3 DNA sequence: TGTGCCAGCTCACCGTTGGAGGGCAATCAGCCCCAGCATTTT. Encoded protein: CASSPLEGNQPQHF.

This clonotype was recorded at least ten times. The V and J genes are TRBV5-6 and TRBJ1-3; D gene unclear. The CDR3 contains 15 residues. V lost 0 bases to trimming and J lost 6 bases, with 13 bases between them. Per the germline V gene, CDR1 is SGHDT and CDR2 is YYEEEE. As DNA, the CDR3 is TGTGCCAGCAGCTTGGGACCACGGGAGTCAAACACCATATATTTT. Its protein is CASSLGPRESNTIYF.

The table lists this clonotype with a few counts. Being one base from a much bigger clone, this may be a read error. J is TRBJ2-7 and V is TRBV14; 8 nucleotides match TRBD2. The germline V gene has CDR1 SGHDN and CDR2 FVKESK. Germline trimming cut 5 bases from V and 2 bases from J; bases unmatched to any gene: 2. The length of the CDR3 is 13 residues. The CDR3 region is CASSLAGTYEQYF. The CDR3 nucleotides read TGTGCCAGCAGCTTAGCGGGGACCTACGAGCAGTACTTC.

This rearrangement joins TRBV6-2 or TRBV6-3 to TRBJ2-2, with 8 bases identical to TRBD1. Germline assignment: CDR1 MNHEY and CDR2 SVGEGT. The CDR3 spans 12 residues. J was trimmed by 5 bases and V by 9 bases; bases with no gene match: 2. CDR3 bases: TGTGCCAGTCAGGGGGCGACCGGGGAGCTGTTTTTT. Protein product: CASQGATGELFF.

The J gene is TRBJ2-7, the V gene TRBV7-9; 14 bases fit TRBD2. This CDR3 comprises 14 residues. Germline trimming cut 7 bases from V and 6 bases from J; bases unmatched to any gene: 5. Germline V gene data show CDR1 as SEHNR and CDR2 as FQNEAQ (reference sequence). As DNA, the CDR3 is TGTGCCAGCAACGGACTAGCGGGAGGATCCGAGCAGTACTTC. It is translated as CASNGLAGGSEQYF.

In its sample, this clonotype was seen many times. One junction end does not reproduce the germline sequence, and a read error may be involved. The V gene is TRBV11-2, the J gene TRBJ1-1, with 7 bases matching TRBD1. CDR3 length: 14 amino acids. The V gene's germline CDR1 is SGHAT and CDR2 FQNNGV. This CDR3 is CASSLEGQYTEAFF. The CDR3 DNA is TGTGCCAGCAGCTTAGAGGGACAGTACACAGAAGCTTTCTTT.

This clonotype has ten or more counts. This chain connects TRBV5-4 to TRBJ1-6, with no clear D. Trimming took off 0 bases at V and 0 bases at J, with 7 bases between the two ends. Germline V gene lookup returns CDR1 SGHNT and CDR2 YYREEE (reference sequence). The CDR3 runs 16 residues. The CDR3 is CASSLGASSYNSPLHF. The DNA of the CDR3 is TGTGCCAGCAGCTTGGGCGCCAGCTCCTATAATTCACCCCTCCACTTT.

The rearrangement joins TRBV5-6 to TRBJ2-5; D remains unclear. The germline V gene has CDR1 SGHDT and CDR2 YYEEEE. V was shortened by 4 bases and J by 4 bases, with 11 bases between the two germline ends. This CDR3 contains 13 residues. The CDR3: CASSPTRRETQYF. CDR3 bases: TGTGCCAGCAGCCCCACCCGGCGAGAGACCCAGTACTTC.

The table lists this clonotype with a few counts. J is TRBJ2-3 and V is TRBV7-2; D possibly corresponds to TRBD2 (5 bases). The length of the CDR3 is 16 residues. Trimming pared 1 base from V and 2 bases from J, leaving 13 bases between. Germline CDR1 reads SGHTA; CDR2 reads FQGNSA. This chain's CDR3 is CASSLVFARVTDTQYF. In DNA, the CDR3 is TGTGCCAGCAGCTTAGTCTTCGCGCGGGTCACAGATACGCAGTATTTT.

This clonotype occurred many times. V and J are TRBV7-3 and TRBJ2-5; tentatively, D is TRBD1 or TRBD2 (5 bases each). The CDR3 covers 13 residues. The germline gives CDR1 SGHTA, CDR2 FQGTGA. V was cut by 2 bases and J by 5 bases, with 9 bases left in between. The CDR3 loop reads CASSLGGRETQYF. The CDR3 region has the DNA TGTGCCAGCAGCTTAGGGGGTCGGGAGACCCAGTACTTC. Full variable domain (rest looked up from reference TRBV7-3 and TRBJ2-5): GAGVSQTPSNKVTEKGKYVELRCDPISGHTALYWYRQSLGQGPEFLIYFQGTGAADDSGLPNDRFFAVRPEGSVSTLKIQRTERGDSAVYLCASSLGGRETQYFGPGTRLLVL.

This clonotype was seen many times. The chain uses TRBV9 and TRBJ1-2; D unclear. The CDR3 is 15 residues long. V lost 0 bases to trimming and J lost 5 bases, with 14 bases between them. Germline CDR1 is SGDLS and CDR2 is YYNGEE. The CDR3 nucleotides read TGTGCCAGCAGCGTAGAGGAAGCCTCTGGGTATGGCTACACCTTC. It is translated as CASSVEEASGYGYTF.

This clonotype has only a few counts. This chain joins TRBV6-2 or TRBV6-3 and TRBJ2-2; no firm D call. Germline V gene data show CDR1 as MNHEY and CDR2 as SVGEGT. The CDR3 has 13 residues. V was pared by 2 bases and J by 6 bases, with 7 bases between. The CDR3 bases are TGTGCCAGCAGTTACGGGCCGCCCGGGGAGCTGTTTTTT. Amino acid sequence: CASSYGPPGELFF.

The J gene is TRBJ2-4, the V gene TRBV11-2, with a weak D call TRBD1 (5 bases). V was shortened by 5 bases and J by 0 bases, with 17 bases between the two germline ends. Germline CDR1 SGHAT, CDR2 FQNNGV. This CDR3 has 17 amino acids. The CDR3 sequence: CASSTIQGRKAKNIQYF. The CDR3 DNA sequence: TGTGCCAGCAGCACCATCCAGGGCCGGAAAGCCAAAAACATTCAGTACTTC.

This clonotype appeared a few times. The chain employs TRBV6-1 and TRBJ1-2; D ambiguous. Looked up from germline, CDR1 is MNHNS and CDR2 is SASEGT. V shed 3 bases and J shed 6 bases, with 23 bases lying between them. The CDR3 totals 17 residues. DNA of the CDR3: TGTGCCAGCAGTGACGTACGCGGCACGAGTTGGGGAGATGGCTACACCTTC. Translating gives CASSDVRGTSWGDGYTF.

This clonotype was seen a few times. The chain carries TRBV5-5 and TRBJ2-7, with TRBD1 identical over 10 bases. The CDR3 loop spans 14 amino acids. Trimming at V came to 2 bases and at J to 6 bases, leaving 5 bases not matched to a gene. In germline, CDR1 is SGHKS, CDR2 YYEKEE (reference sequence). DNA for the CDR3: TGTGCCAGCAGCTTTGGACAGGGGGTGGGCGAGCAGTACTTC. This codes for CASSFGQGVGEQYF.

This clonotype was seen many times. The rearrangement links TRBV18 to TRBJ2-7, with a possible D match to TRBD2 (6 bases). Trimming removed 3 bases at V and 0 bases at J, with 15 bases between. This CDR3 is built from 16 residues. Germline values: CDR1 KGHSH, CDR2 LQKENI. CDR3 nucleotide sequence: TGTGCCAGCTCACCTTCGCGGGACGGGAACTCCTACGAGCAGTACTTC. It encodes CASSPSRDGNSYEQYF.

This clonotype was counted many times. The chain is built from TRBV6-5 and TRBJ2-7; 9 positions agree with TRBD2. The CDR3 consists of 16 residues. Germline loops: CDR1 MNHEY, CDR2 SVGAGI. J was trimmed by 3 bases and V by 0 bases; bases with no gene match: 6. The CDR3 reads CASSYSASGDYYEQYF. As DNA, the CDR3 is TGTGCCAGCAGTTACTCCGCTAGCGGGGACTACTACGAGCAGTACTTC.